This T cell receptor beta chain is drawn from a study of blood T cell repertoires in COVID-19. As for the study in general: Researchers got acute and convalescent COVID-19 samples from the United States, Italy and Spain. T cells, B-cell-depleted T cells, or PBMCs supplied cDNA or gDNA.

V lost 4 bases and J lost 7; bases outside the gene matches: 2. The CDR3 consists of 13 residues. The germline CDR1 and CDR2 sequences are SGHRS and YFSETQ. Authors' analysis steps: The authors estimated nucleated cell counts from reference gene primer amplification. Here immunoSEQ multiplex PCR was the method, and the copy in TCRdb shows in-frame clones only, minus some. The V and J calls and clone size were taken over from that table, and D and trimming were inferred from the DNA. The table includes 220,000 or so clones, around three quarters detected once. The sequenced material came from peripheral blood. V gene TRBV5-1 combines with J gene TRBJ1-4; 9 bases fit TRBD1. The receptor comes from a woman aged 65 to 85 with acute or convalescent COVID-19. This CDR3 is CASSKDRGEKLFF. DNA of the CDR3: TGCGCCAGCAGCAAGGACAGGGGTGAAAAACTGTTTTTT.